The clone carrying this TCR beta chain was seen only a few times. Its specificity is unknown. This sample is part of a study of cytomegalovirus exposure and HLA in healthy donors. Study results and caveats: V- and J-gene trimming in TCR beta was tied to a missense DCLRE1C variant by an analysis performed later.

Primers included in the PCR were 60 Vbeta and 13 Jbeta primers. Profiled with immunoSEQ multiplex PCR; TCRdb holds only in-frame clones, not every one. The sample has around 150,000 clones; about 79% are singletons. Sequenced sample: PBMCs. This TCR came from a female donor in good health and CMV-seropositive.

CDR3: CASSQGQGVEAFF. The CDR3 DNA reads as TGTGCCAGCAGTCAAGGACAGGGGGTTGAAGCTTTCTTT. The V gene is TRBV6-1, the J gene TRBJ1-1, with TRBD1 matching 10 bases. Germline V lookup: CDR1 MNHNS, CDR2 SASEGT. The CDR3 spans 13 residues. V shed 5 bases, J shed 7 bases, and the junction held 4 bases outside the gene matches.